This entry features one TCR beta chain sequence. Its antigen is unidentified. The sample comes from a study of shared clonotypes between healthy human individuals. The overall study: Each donor had three CD4 naive, three CD4 memory, two CD8 naive and one CD8 memory plate. Findings of the study overall: Only a few donors were included, so the genetic and exposure-history diversity represented was limited. The authors expected sequencing depth to affect clonotype sharing among donors.

Germline V gene lookup returns CDR1 SEHNR and CDR2 FQNEAQ (reference sequence). The ends were cut back, 1 base at V and 5 bases at J, with 9 bases in the middle. This CDR3 region has 13 residues. CD45RO-negative, CCR7-positively selected cells formed the naive CD8 fraction, excluding terminally differentiated effector memory CD45RA+ cells. Sorted-subset replicate PCRs used about 200 ng of genomic DNA. This amount corresponded to 30,000 to 35,000 T cell genomes. Only in-frame clones appear in the TCRdb table, and some are missing; sequencing was by immunoSEQ multiplex PCR. Of some 2.1 million clones in the sample, approximately 94% were seen once.

What was sequenced was naive CD8+ T cells sorted from blood. This chain uses TRBV7-9 with TRBJ2-7, with D maybe TRBD1 (6 bases). The TCR originated in a man aged 18 to 35 in good health. For the CDR3, the DNA is TGTGCCAGCAGCTTAGTAGGGACAAACGAGCAGTACTTC. This codes for CASSLVGTNEQYF.